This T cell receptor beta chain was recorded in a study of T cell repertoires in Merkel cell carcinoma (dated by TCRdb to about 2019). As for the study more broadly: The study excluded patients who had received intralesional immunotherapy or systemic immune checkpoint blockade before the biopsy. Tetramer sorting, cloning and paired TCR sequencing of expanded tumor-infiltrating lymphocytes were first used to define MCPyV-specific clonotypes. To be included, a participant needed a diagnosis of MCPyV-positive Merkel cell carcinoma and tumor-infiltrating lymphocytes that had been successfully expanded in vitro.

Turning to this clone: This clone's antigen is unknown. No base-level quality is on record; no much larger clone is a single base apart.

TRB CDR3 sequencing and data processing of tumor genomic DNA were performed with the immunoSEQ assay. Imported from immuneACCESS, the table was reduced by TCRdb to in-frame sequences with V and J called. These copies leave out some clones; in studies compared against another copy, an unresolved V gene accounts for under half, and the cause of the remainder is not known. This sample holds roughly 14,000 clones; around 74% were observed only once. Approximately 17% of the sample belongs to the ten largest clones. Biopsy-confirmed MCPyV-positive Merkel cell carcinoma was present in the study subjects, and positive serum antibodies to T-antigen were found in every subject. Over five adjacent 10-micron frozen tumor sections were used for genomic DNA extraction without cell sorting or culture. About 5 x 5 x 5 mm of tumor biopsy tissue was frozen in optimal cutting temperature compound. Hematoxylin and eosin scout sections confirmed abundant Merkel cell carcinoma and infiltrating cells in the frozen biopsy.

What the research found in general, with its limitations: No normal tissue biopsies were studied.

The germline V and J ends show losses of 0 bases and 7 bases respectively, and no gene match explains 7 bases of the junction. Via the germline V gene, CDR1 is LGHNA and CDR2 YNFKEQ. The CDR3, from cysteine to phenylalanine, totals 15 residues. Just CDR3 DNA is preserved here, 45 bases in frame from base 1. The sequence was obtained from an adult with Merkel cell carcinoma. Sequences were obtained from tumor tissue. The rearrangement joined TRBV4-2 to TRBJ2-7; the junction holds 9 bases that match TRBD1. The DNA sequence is TGTGCCAGCAGCCAAGAGGGGACAGGGTCCCGGGAGCAGTACTTC. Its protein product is CASSQEGTGSREQYF.